This T cell receptor (beta chain) was found in a study of shared clonotypes between healthy human individuals. To note about this clone: Its antigen is currently unknown.

Profiled with immunoSEQ multiplex PCR; TCRdb holds only in-frame clones, not every one. The table shows a few million clones, with 85% to 95% occurring only once. The CDR3 is 11 amino acids. The V gene lost 0 bases and the J gene lost 10 bases, with 10 bases spanning the gap. Germline-derived CDR1 and CDR2 are DFQATT and SNEGSKA (reference sequence). CD45RO-negative CD8 cells positively selected for CCR7 made up the naive population, which excluded terminally differentiated effector memory CD45RA+ cells. Caucasian adults residing in Nashville, Tennessee made up all the donors. General observations from the study: Compared with memory subsets, naive subsets generally had larger estimated richness.

The clonotype comes from a man aged 18 to 30 in good health. Some clones in this sample may be carry-over from other donors' samples. The V gene is TRBV20-1, the J gene TRBJ2-7, with D possibly matching TRBD2 (5 bases). Sequencing was done on a sample of naive CD8+ T cells from PBMCs. The CDR3 region has the DNA TGCAGTGCTAGAGATGAGAGGGCCCAGTACTTC. This gives the protein CSARDERAQYF.